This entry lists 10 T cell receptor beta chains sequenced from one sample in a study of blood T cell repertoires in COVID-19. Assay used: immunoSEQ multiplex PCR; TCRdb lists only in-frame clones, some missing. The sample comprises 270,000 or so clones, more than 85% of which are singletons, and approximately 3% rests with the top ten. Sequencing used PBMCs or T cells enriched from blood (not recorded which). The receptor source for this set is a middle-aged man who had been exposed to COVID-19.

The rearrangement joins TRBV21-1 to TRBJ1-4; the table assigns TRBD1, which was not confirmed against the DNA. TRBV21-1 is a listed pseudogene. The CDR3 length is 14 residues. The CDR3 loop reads CASSKGQGNEKLFF. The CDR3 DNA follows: TGTGCCAGCAGCAAAGGGCAGGGTAATGAAAAACTGTTTTTT.

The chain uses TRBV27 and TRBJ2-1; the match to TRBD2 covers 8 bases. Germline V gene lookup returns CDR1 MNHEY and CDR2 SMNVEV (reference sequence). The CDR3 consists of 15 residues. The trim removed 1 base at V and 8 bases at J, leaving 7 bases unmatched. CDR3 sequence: CASSLLAGSIDEQFF. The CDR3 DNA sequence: TGTGCCAGCAGTTTATTAGCGGGGTCCATCGATGAGCAGTTCTTC.

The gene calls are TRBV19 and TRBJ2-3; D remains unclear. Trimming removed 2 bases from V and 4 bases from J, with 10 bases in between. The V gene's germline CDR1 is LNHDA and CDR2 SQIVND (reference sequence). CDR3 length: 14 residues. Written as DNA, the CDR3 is TGTGCCAGTAGTATAAGCTGGTCGGCAGATACGCAGTATTTT. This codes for CASSISWSADTQYF.

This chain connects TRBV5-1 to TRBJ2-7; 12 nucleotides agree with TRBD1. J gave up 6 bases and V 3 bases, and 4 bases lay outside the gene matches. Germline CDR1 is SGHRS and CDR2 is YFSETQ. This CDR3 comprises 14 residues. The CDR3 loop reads CASSSGTGGSEQYF. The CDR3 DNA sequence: TGCGCCAGCAGCTCCGGGACAGGGGGCAGCGAGCAGTACTTC.

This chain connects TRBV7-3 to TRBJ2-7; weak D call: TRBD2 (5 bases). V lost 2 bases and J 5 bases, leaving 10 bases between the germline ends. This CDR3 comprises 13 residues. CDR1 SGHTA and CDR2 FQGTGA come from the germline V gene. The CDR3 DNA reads TGTGCCAGCAGCTTATCGAGAGCGGACGAGCAGTACTTC. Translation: CASSLSRADEQYF.

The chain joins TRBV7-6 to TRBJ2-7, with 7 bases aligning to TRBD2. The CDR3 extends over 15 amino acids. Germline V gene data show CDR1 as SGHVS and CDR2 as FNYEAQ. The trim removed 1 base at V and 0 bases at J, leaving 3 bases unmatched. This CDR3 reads CASSLGGSPSYEQYF. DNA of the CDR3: TGTGCCAGCAGCTTAGGCGGGAGTCCCTCCTACGAGCAGTACTTC.

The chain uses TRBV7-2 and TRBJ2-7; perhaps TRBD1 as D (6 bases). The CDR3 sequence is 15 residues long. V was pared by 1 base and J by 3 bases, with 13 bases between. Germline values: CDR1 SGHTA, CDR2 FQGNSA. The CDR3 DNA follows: TGTGCCAGCAGCTTAGAACAGGGAATTAGCTACGAGCAGTACTTC. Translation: CASSLEQGISYEQYF. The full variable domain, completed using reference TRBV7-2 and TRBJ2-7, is GAGVSQSPSNKVTEKGKDVELRCDPISGHTALYWYRQSLGQGLEFLIYFQGNSAPDKSGLPSDRFSAERTGGSVSTLTIQRTQQEDSAVYLCASSLEQGISYEQYFGPGTRLTVT.

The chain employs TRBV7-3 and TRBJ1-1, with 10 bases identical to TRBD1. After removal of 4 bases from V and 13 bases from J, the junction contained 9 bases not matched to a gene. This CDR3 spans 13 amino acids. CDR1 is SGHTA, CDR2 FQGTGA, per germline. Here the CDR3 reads CASSSTGGAFIFF. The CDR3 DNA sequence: TGTGCCAGCAGCTCGACAGGGGGCGCCTTCATTTTCTTT.

The CDR3 DNA is TGTGCCAGCAGCCAAGTCGGGGTCGGCAATGAGCAGTTCTTC. Its protein product is CASSQVGVGNEQFF. The chain uses TRBV3-1 (or the pseudogene TRBV3-2) and TRBJ2-1; the D gene is possibly TRBD2 (5 bases). The CDR3 is 14 residues long. Trimming removed 1 base at V and 6 bases at J, with 10 bases between. Per the germline V gene, CDR1 is LGHDT and CDR2 is YNNKEL (reference sequence).

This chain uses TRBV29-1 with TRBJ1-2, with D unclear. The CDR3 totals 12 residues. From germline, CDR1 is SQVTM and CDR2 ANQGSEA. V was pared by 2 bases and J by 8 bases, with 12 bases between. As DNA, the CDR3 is TGCAGCGTTGAATATTCCGGGTACGGCTACACCTTC. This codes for CSVEYSGYGYTF.